This is a list of T cell receptor beta chains from one sample in a study of blood T cell repertoires in COVID-19. Clones were read by immunoSEQ multiplex PCR, and TCRdb kept only the in-frame ones, dropping some. The sample includes 290,000 or so clones, 70% to 90% of them seen just once. The sequencing sample was made of peripheral blood. The receptors originated from a man aged 45-65 years with active or convalescent COVID-19. Each CDR3 is given with its conserved first and last residue. D genes are given only for firm matches. Clone size is shown for a subset of rows, as once, few, many or a class of expanded clone.

V gene: TRBV6-1
CDR3 length: 15
J gene: TRBJ1-5
clone size: -
D gene: TRBD1
CDR3 DNA: TGTGCCAGCAGTGACGAGGGGGCGGATTATCAGCCCCAGCATTTT
CDR3 protein: CASSDEGADYQPQHF

V gene: TRBV12-5
CDR3 length: 19
J gene: TRBJ2-7
clone size: -
D gene: -
CDR3 DNA: TGTGCTAGTGGTTTGGTACTGGGGCAGGGCGCTAGCGCCCCCTACGAGCAGTACTTC
CDR3 protein: CASGLVLGQGASAPYEQYF

V gene: TRBV6-5
CDR3 length: 14
J gene: TRBJ2-7
clone size: -
D gene: TRBD1
CDR3 DNA: TGTGCCAGCAGCCCGACAGGGGGCTATTACGAGCAGTACTTC
CDR3 protein: CASSPTGGYYEQYF

V gene: TRBV5-4
CDR3 length: 15
J gene: TRBJ1-3
clone size: few
D gene: -
CDR3 DNA: TGTGCCAGCAGCTTGGTAGGGGACTCTGGAAACACCATATATTTT
CDR3 protein: CASSLVGDSGNTIYF

V gene: TRBV6-5
CDR3 length: 14
J gene: TRBJ2-2
clone size: -
D gene: TRBD1
CDR3 DNA: TGTGCCAGCAGTCGGGACAGGGGATCTGGGGAGCTGTTTTTT
CDR3 protein: CASSRDRGSGELFF

V gene: TRBV18
CDR3 length: 15
J gene: TRBJ1-6
clone size: -
D gene: -
CDR3 DNA: TGTGCCAGCTCACCAAAAGAAGACAAAGGCTCACCCCTCCACTTT
CDR3 protein: CASSPKEDKGSPLHF

V gene: TRBV11-2
CDR3 length: 17
J gene: TRBJ1-4
clone size: -
D gene: -
CDR3 DNA: TGTGCCAGCAGCCTCTTACCCGGGTGGACAACTAATGAAAAACTGTTTTTT
CDR3 protein: CASSLLPGWTTNEKLFF

V gene: TRBV19
CDR3 length: 16
J gene: TRBJ1-2
clone size: -
D gene: TRBD1
CDR3 DNA: TGTGCCAGTAGTATCCAGGAGGGACAGAGAACTGGGGGCTACACCTTC
CDR3 protein: CASSIQEGQRTGGYTF

V gene: TRBV7-3
CDR3 length: 15
J gene: TRBJ2-2
clone size: -
D gene: -
CDR3 DNA: TGTGCCAGCAGCTCTCAGGGAGGCCTGGCCGGGGAGCTGTTTTTT
CDR3 protein: CASSSQGGLAGELFF

V gene: TRBV5-1
CDR3 length: 15
J gene: TRBJ2-7
clone size: -
D gene: TRBD1
CDR3 DNA: TGCGCCAGCAGCTTTGACGGGACAGGATTTTACGAGCAGTACTTC
CDR3 protein: CASSFDGTGFYEQYF

V gene: TRBV7-2
CDR3 length: 13
J gene: TRBJ1-2
clone size: -
D gene: -
CDR3 DNA: TGTGCCAGCAGCTTAGCAGGGGACTATGGCTACACCTTC
CDR3 protein: CASSLAGDYGYTF

V gene: TRBV27
CDR3 length: 16
J gene: TRBJ1-3
clone size: -
D gene: TRBD1
CDR3 DNA: TGTGCCAGCAGTTCCCACAGGGGTTTCTCTGGAAACACCATATATTTT
CDR3 protein: CASSSHRGFSGNTIYF

V gene: TRBV5-1
CDR3 length: 17
J gene: TRBJ2-1
clone size: -
D gene: TRBD2
CDR3 DNA: TGCGCCAGCAGCTTCTGGACTAGCGGGAGGTCCTACAATGAGCAGTTCTTC
CDR3 protein: CASSFWTSGRSYNEQFF

V gene: TRBV28
CDR3 length: 19
J gene: TRBJ2-1
clone size: -
D gene: TRBD1
CDR3 DNA: TGTGCCAGCGGATACAAGGGACAGGGGGCGCGTCTCTCCTACAATGAGCAGTTCTTC
CDR3 protein: CASGYKGQGARLSYNEQFF

V gene: TRBV6-1
CDR3 length: 14
J gene: TRBJ2-5
clone size: -
D gene: TRBD2
CDR3 DNA: TGTGCCAGCAGTGAGGGGAGCGGGAGGCCAACCCAGTACTTC
CDR3 protein: CASSEGSGRPTQYF

V gene: TRBV18
CDR3 length: 14
J gene: TRBJ2-7
clone size: -
D gene: -
CDR3 DNA: TGTGCCAGCTCACGACTAGGTAGGTCCTACGAGCAGTACTTC
CDR3 protein: CASSRLGRSYEQYF

V gene: TRBV24-1
CDR3 length: 13
J gene: TRBJ1-1
clone size: -
D gene: TRBD1
CDR3 DNA: TGTGCCACCAGGGGACAGACAAACACTGAAGCTTTCTTT
CDR3 protein: CATRGQTNTEAFF

V gene: TRBV6-1
CDR3 length: 17
J gene: TRBJ1-1
clone size: -
D gene: -
CDR3 DNA: TGTGCCAGCAGTGAAGCTCCCTTTGAGGGGGTAAGAACTGAAGCTTTCTTT
CDR3 protein: CASSEAPFEGVRTEAFF

V gene: TRBV28
CDR3 length: 15
J gene: TRBJ2-7
clone size: -
D gene: TRBD2
CDR3 DNA: TGTGCCAGCAGTTCGACTAGCGGGGGTTCCTACGAGCAGTACTTC
CDR3 protein: CASSSTSGGSYEQYF

V gene: TRBV4-3
CDR3 length: 17
J gene: TRBJ2-1
clone size: -
D gene: TRBD2
CDR3 DNA: TGCGCCAGCAGCCAAGAACCCCCGGGACTAGGAATGAATGAGCAGTTCTTC
CDR3 protein: CASSQEPPGLGMNEQFF

V gene: TRBV5-4
CDR3 length: 15
J gene: TRBJ2-1
clone size: -
D gene: TRBD1
CDR3 DNA: TGTGCCAGCAGCTTCAGGGGGCGCACCTACAATGAGCAGTTCTTC
CDR3 protein: CASSFRGRTYNEQFF

V gene: TRBV29-1
CDR3 length: 17
J gene: TRBJ1-2
clone size: -
D gene: -
CDR3 DNA: TGCAGCGTTGAAGATTCTTGGCATGATGGCGGGCCCAGTGGCTACACCTTC
CDR3 protein: CSVEDSWHDGGPSGYTF

V gene: TRBV4-1
CDR3 length: 15
J gene: TRBJ1-5
clone size: -
D gene: -
CDR3 DNA: TGCGCCAGCAGCCAAGGACTGAATAGCAATCAGCCCCAGCATTTT
CDR3 protein: CASSQGLNSNQPQHF

V gene: TRBV5-1
CDR3 length: 15
J gene: TRBJ2-7
clone size: -
D gene: -
CDR3 DNA: TGCGCCAGCAGCTTCTCCTCAGGGGGGTCCTACGAGCAGTACTTC
CDR3 protein: CASSFSSGGSYEQYF

V gene: TRBV10-3
CDR3 length: 17
J gene: TRBJ1-1
clone size: -
D gene: TRBD1
CDR3 DNA: TGTGCCATCAGTGAGCGACAGGGGATCGGGGCGAACACTGAAGCTTTCTTT
CDR3 protein: CAISERQGIGANTEAFF

V gene: TRBV3-1/TRBV3-2
CDR3 length: 16
J gene: TRBJ1-5
clone size: -
D gene: TRBD1
CDR3 DNA: TGTGCCAGCAGCCAGGGACAGGGCTCTCCTAATCAGCCCCAGCATTTT
CDR3 protein: CASSQGQGSPNQPQHF

V gene: TRBV29-1
CDR3 length: 12
J gene: TRBJ2-5
clone size: once
D gene: -
CDR3 DNA: TGCAGCGTGAGCGCAGGGGAAGAGACCCAGTACTTC
CDR3 protein: CSVSAGEETQYF

V gene: TRBV6-6
CDR3 length: 15
J gene: TRBJ2-7
clone size: -
D gene: TRBD1
CDR3 DNA: TGTGCCAGCAGTTCGACAGGGGAACTGACCTACGAGCAGTACTTC
CDR3 protein: CASSSTGELTYEQYF

V gene: TRBV3-1/TRBV3-2
CDR3 length: 15
J gene: TRBJ1-6
clone size: -
D gene: TRBD1
CDR3 DNA: TGTGCCAGCAGCCAGGACAGGGGGCGTAATTCACCCCTCCACTTT
CDR3 protein: CASSQDRGRNSPLHF

V gene: TRBV19
CDR3 length: 15
J gene: TRBJ1-1
clone size: -
D gene: TRBD1
CDR3 DNA: TGTGCCAGTAAGGAGAGAGGGGGCTTGAACACTGAAGCTTTCTTT
CDR3 protein: CASKERGGLNTEAFF

V gene: TRBV2
CDR3 length: 15
J gene: TRBJ2-1
clone size: -
D gene: TRBD2
CDR3 DNA: TGTGCCAGCAGTTTACTTAGCGGGCCCTACAATGAGCAGTTCTTC
CDR3 protein: CASSLLSGPYNEQFF

V gene: TRBV5-1
CDR3 length: 15
J gene: TRBJ1-4
clone size: -
D gene: -
CDR3 DNA: TGCGCCAGCAGCGGGGGCGAGGTAACTAATGAAAAACTGTTTTTT
CDR3 protein: CASSGGEVTNEKLFF

V gene: TRBV4-3
CDR3 length: 13
J gene: TRBJ1-4
clone size: -
D gene: -
CDR3 DNA: TGCGCCAGCAGCCAAGGTCTTAATGAAAAACTGTTTTTT
CDR3 protein: CASSQGLNEKLFF

V gene: TRBV6-5
CDR3 length: 13
J gene: TRBJ1-1
clone size: -
D gene: -
CDR3 DNA: TGTGCCAGCAGGACCACCGGGGTCGCTGAAGCTTTCTTT
CDR3 protein: CASRTTGVAEAFF

V gene: TRBV18
CDR3 length: 16
J gene: TRBJ2-2
clone size: -
D gene: -
CDR3 DNA: TGTGCCAGCTCCCTACCGAGGGGACTTATCACCGGGGAGCTGTTTTTT
CDR3 protein: CASSLPRGLITGELFF

V gene: TRBV6-4
CDR3 length: 13
J gene: TRBJ1-1
clone size: -
D gene: -
CDR3 DNA: TGTGCCAGCAGTGACGGCCAGAACACTGAAGCTTTCTTT
CDR3 protein: CASSDGQNTEAFF

V gene: TRBV27
CDR3 length: 15
J gene: TRBJ1-5
clone size: -
D gene: -
CDR3 DNA: TGTGCCAGCAGTTTAATCTCAGGGGTCAATCAGCCCCAGCATTTT
CDR3 protein: CASSLISGVNQPQHF

V gene: TRBV7-3
CDR3 length: 15
J gene: TRBJ2-3
clone size: -
D gene: TRBD2
CDR3 DNA: TGTGCCAGCAGCGCTAGCGGGAGGGTCGCAGATACGCAGTATTTT
CDR3 protein: CASSASGRVADTQYF

V gene: TRBV5-6
CDR3 length: 15
J gene: TRBJ2-3
clone size: -
D gene: -
CDR3 DNA: TGTGCCAGCAGCATTGTTTGGGAGACGCCAGATACGCAGTATTTT
CDR3 protein: CASSIVWETPDTQYF

V gene: TRBV28
CDR3 length: 16
J gene: TRBJ2-7
clone size: -
D gene: TRBD2
CDR3 DNA: TGTGCCAGCAGTTCCGCTAGCGGGAGGACCGAGGTCGAGCAGTACTTC
CDR3 protein: CASSSASGRTEVEQYF

V gene: TRBV30
CDR3 length: 20
J gene: TRBJ1-5
clone size: -
D gene: -
CDR3 DNA: TGTGCCTGGGGGGGGTCGACCGTACTAGGGTGCCCAGATCCCAATCAGCCCCAGCATTTT
CDR3 protein: CAWGGSTVLGCPDPNQPQHF